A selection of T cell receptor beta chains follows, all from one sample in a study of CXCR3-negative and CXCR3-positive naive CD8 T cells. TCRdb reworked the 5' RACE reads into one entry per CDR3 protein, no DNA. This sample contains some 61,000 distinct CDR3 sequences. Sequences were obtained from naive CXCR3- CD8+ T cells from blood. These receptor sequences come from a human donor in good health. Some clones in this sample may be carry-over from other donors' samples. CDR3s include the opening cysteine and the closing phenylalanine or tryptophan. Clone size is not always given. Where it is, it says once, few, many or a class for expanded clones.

CDR3aa: CSAPLGSGGPYEQYF
abundance: -
v_gene: TRBV20-1
j_gene: TRBJ2-7

CDR3aa: CASSNGQFYGYTF
abundance: medium-sized
v_gene: TRBV7-2
j_gene: TRBJ1-2

CDR3aa: CASSLVAKGNEQFF
abundance: -
v_gene: TRBV7-9
j_gene: TRBJ2-1

CDR3aa: CASSQDHSGTSGGYTDTQYF
abundance: -
v_gene: TRBV4-2
j_gene: TRBJ2-3

CDR3aa: CASSLGLAGRGDTQYF
abundance: -
v_gene: TRBV28
j_gene: TRBJ2-3

CDR3aa: CASSSTGDGYTF
abundance: -
v_gene: TRBV5-1
j_gene: TRBJ1-2

CDR3aa: CSVEGSWEKCDQPQHF
abundance: -
v_gene: TRBV29-1
j_gene: TRBJ1-5

CDR3aa: CSAYGGNYGYTF
abundance: -
v_gene: TRBV20-1
j_gene: TRBJ1-2

CDR3aa: CASSSPLAGIPTDTQYF
abundance: -
v_gene: TRBV7-2
j_gene: TRBJ2-3

CDR3aa: CSVEDAGASYEQYF
abundance: -
v_gene: TRBV29-1
j_gene: TRBJ2-7

CDR3aa: CASSLSGQGVHNTEAFF
abundance: -
v_gene: TRBV11-3
j_gene: TRBJ1-1

CDR3aa: CASSLKDSGHIQYF
abundance: medium-sized
v_gene: TRBV23-1
j_gene: TRBJ2-4

CDR3aa: CATQQTDWACQPQHF
abundance: -
v_gene: TRBV24-1
j_gene: TRBJ1-5

CDR3aa: CAILTDETFEAFF
abundance: -
v_gene: TRBV10-3
j_gene: TRBJ1-1

CDR3aa: CASYWGQASSYNEQFF
abundance: -
v_gene: TRBV5-6
j_gene: TRBJ2-1

CDR3aa: CASSPDIVGVNTEAFF
abundance: -
v_gene: TRBV7-8
j_gene: TRBJ1-1

CDR3aa: CASRHRDRFYNEQFF
abundance: -
v_gene: TRBV12-2
j_gene: TRBJ2-1

CDR3aa: CASSPVEGANNEQFF
abundance: -
v_gene: TRBV5-6
j_gene: TRBJ2-1

CDR3aa: CSAIIRRGRIGNQPQHF
abundance: -
v_gene: TRBV20-1
j_gene: TRBJ1-5

CDR3aa: CASSFTGGDEKLFF
abundance: -
v_gene: TRBV13
j_gene: TRBJ1-4

CDR3aa: CASSNLGTGVYNEQFF
abundance: -
v_gene: TRBV6-1
j_gene: TRBJ2-1

CDR3aa: CSVLGGQGAYEQYF
abundance: -
v_gene: TRBV29-1
j_gene: TRBJ2-7

CDR3aa: CATSRDGQGSYEQYF
abundance: -
v_gene: TRBV15
j_gene: TRBJ2-7

CDR3aa: CASEWGSEAFF
abundance: -
v_gene: TRBV27
j_gene: TRBJ1-1

CDR3aa: CASSGLAGGQETQYF
abundance: -
v_gene: TRBV2
j_gene: TRBJ2-5

CDR3aa: CSAADRKQETQYF
abundance: -
v_gene: TRBV20-1
j_gene: TRBJ2-5

CDR3aa: CASSQETGAGYNEQFF
abundance: -
v_gene: TRBV4-2
j_gene: TRBJ2-1

CDR3aa: CASSSGLQHNEQFF
abundance: -
v_gene: TRBV27
j_gene: TRBJ2-1

CDR3aa: CASSRAWTSGVNEQFF
abundance: -
v_gene: TRBV3-1
j_gene: TRBJ2-1

CDR3aa: CSVDRAGELFF
abundance: -
v_gene: TRBV29-1
j_gene: TRBJ2-2

CDR3aa: CSARAVSVETQYF
abundance: -
v_gene: TRBV20-1
j_gene: TRBJ2-5

CDR3aa: CASSLSDEKLFF
abundance: -
v_gene: TRBV28
j_gene: TRBJ1-4

CDR3aa: CASSELEGFNTEAFF
abundance: -
v_gene: TRBV6-1
j_gene: TRBJ1-1

CDR3aa: CASRNVRGEPTDTQYF
abundance: -
v_gene: TRBV11-2
j_gene: TRBJ2-3

CDR3aa: CASSQDGYQRGNQPQHF
abundance: -
v_gene: TRBV3-1
j_gene: TRBJ1-5

CDR3aa: CASSHPTGGNEQFF
abundance: -
v_gene: TRBV6-2/TRBV6-3
j_gene: TRBJ2-1

CDR3aa: CASSPRGRYNEQFF
abundance: -
v_gene: TRBV5-4
j_gene: TRBJ2-1

CDR3aa: CASRPDRGRQNGFRETQYF
abundance: -
v_gene: TRBV7-2
j_gene: TRBJ2-5

CDR3aa: CASRAPFPGGDYNEQFF
abundance: -
v_gene: TRBV7-8
j_gene: TRBJ2-1

CDR3aa: CSVEDWRLAGDGVGYEQYF
abundance: -
v_gene: TRBV29-1
j_gene: TRBJ2-7

CDR3aa: CASSLSSGDQPQHF
abundance: -
v_gene: TRBV27
j_gene: TRBJ1-5

CDR3aa: CASSVADTSGPLREQYF
abundance: -
v_gene: TRBV9
j_gene: TRBJ2-7

CDR3aa: CASSAQLPNSEYNEQFF
abundance: -
v_gene: TRBV10-1
j_gene: TRBJ2-1